This paragraph covers one T cell receptor beta chain sequence. Antigen: not known. The sample holds other DNA sequences that translate to the same CDR3. This CDR3 comprises 15 residues. Trimming removed 5 bases at V and 0 bases at J, with 11 bases between. Germline assignment: CDR1 MDHEN and CDR2 SYDVKM. Likely unrecorded immune exposures existed in these nominally healthy donors. This record belongs to a study of cytomegalovirus exposure and HLA in healthy donors. Whole-study findings and limits: Altogether, 150 to 200 TCR beta chains were recorded as cytomegalovirus-associated. Roughly even sequencing depth across donors was the assumption behind the presence/absence analyses.

PCR primers comprised 60 Vbeta and 13 Jbeta primers. Measured with immunoSEQ multiplex PCR; TCRdb has only the in-frame clones, and not every one. There are approximately 140,000 clones in the sample; approximately 60% occur only once, and 6% to 8.5% lies in the top ten. The sequence was obtained from a woman in her sixties or seventies in good health and CMV-seropositive. V usage is TRBV28 and J usage is TRBJ1-5; D gene ambiguous. Material: PBMCs. For the CDR3, the DNA is TGTGCCAGCAGTCTACGGGTTTATAGCAATCAGCCCCAGCATTTT. As protein: CASSLRVYSNQPQHF.